These T cell receptor beta chains were read from a single sample in a study of T cell clonotyping in hematopoietic cell transplantation. The table came from immunoSEQ multiplex PCR; TCRdb's copy has only in-frame clones and leaves some out. The table shows some 9,300 clones, with almost 80% occurring only once. This material consisted of PBMCs, taken 180 days after allogeneic stem cell transplant. These TCRs come from a male patient between 40 and 49 years old who had an allogeneic stem cell transplant from a related donor, so the T cells may come from the graft donor. Some clones in this sample may be carry-over from other donors' samples. Both conserved end residues are part of each CDR3. The D gene is left open where the match is weak. A row's size may be missing; if present it is once, few, many or a size class.

v_call,clone_size,cdr3_length,j_call,d_call,cdr3_nt,cdr3_aa
TRBV11-2,NA,12,TRBJ2-7,NA,TGTGCCAGCAGCTTGGGGGTTTACGAGCAGTACTTC,CASSLGVYEQYF
TRBV28,NA,14,TRBJ2-3,NA,TGTGCCAGCAGTTTATCGGCGGGGGCAGGTACGCAGTATTTT,CASSLSAGAGTQYF
TRBV7-3,NA,16,TRBJ1-5,TRBD1,TGTGCCAGCAGCTTATGGGACAGGGGCGCCGTACAGCCCCAGCATTTT,CASSLWDRGAVQPQHF
TRBV25-1,NA,14,TRBJ1-1,TRBD1,TGTGCCAGTTATCCAGCCGACAGGGACACTGAAGCTTTCTTT,CASYPADRDTEAFF
TRBV5-1,NA,15,TRBJ2-7,NA,TGCGCCAGCAGCTTGCAGGGTCCCGGAGGATACGAGCAGTACTTC,CASSLQGPGGYEQYF
TRBV5-4,NA,15,TRBJ2-3,TRBD2,TGTGCCAGCAGTTCCTTGGGGGGGAGGGGAGATACGCAGTATTTT,CASSSLGGRGDTQYF
TRBV6-9,NA,17,TRBJ1-5,NA,TGTGCCAGCAGTTATTCGAGGGTTAACCTACGCAATCAGCCCCAGCATTTT,CASSYSRVNLRNQPQHF
TRBV19,NA,13,TRBJ2-5,NA,TGTGCCAGTAGTATCGCACAGCAAGAGACCCAGTACTTC,CASSIAQQETQYF
TRBV7-8,NA,13,TRBJ2-1,NA,TGTGCCAGCAGCTTAGGGGCGGGATACGAGCAGTTCTTC,CASSLGAGYEQFF
TRBV5-1,NA,14,TRBJ1-2,NA,TGCGCCAGCAGCTTGGGAGGGGACGGAAATGGCTACACCTTC,CASSLGGDGNGYTF
TRBV30,NA,11,TRBJ2-7,NA,TGTGCCTGGAGTCCTGGAGGAGGGCAGTACTTC,CAWSPGGGQYF
TRBV25-1,NA,15,TRBJ2-7,TRBD1,TGTGCCAGCAGTCCCCGACAGGGCGGATCGTCCGAGCAGTACTTC,CASSPRQGGSSEQYF
TRBV5-4,once,17,TRBJ1-2,TRBD1,TGTGCCAGCTCCCCTGCGGGGATCAGGGGGGTTAGCTATGGCTACACCTTC,CASSPAGIRGVSYGYTF
TRBV27,NA,16,TRBJ1-1,TRBD1,TGTGCCAGCAGTGAATGGACAGGGACCGTCAACACTGAAGCTTTCTTT,CASSEWTGTVNTEAFF
TRBV21-1,NA,14,TRBJ1-1,NA,TGTGCCAGCAGCAAAGAGTACAGGGACACTGAAGCTTTCTTT,CASSKEYRDTEAFF
TRBV7-3,NA,13,TRBJ2-2,NA,TGTGCCAGCAGCTTAACGGGTTCCGGGGAGCTGTTTTTT,CASSLTGSGELFF
TRBV11-1,NA,15,TRBJ2-2,NA,TGTGCCAGCAGCCGCGTCTTGGGTGGCACCGGGGAGCTGTTTTTT,CASSRVLGGTGELFF
TRBV13,NA,15,TRBJ1-3,NA,TGTGCCAGCAGCATCCGACAGGCAGGTAGAAACACCATATATTTT,CASSIRQAGRNTIYF
TRBV18,NA,15,TRBJ1-6,NA,TGTGCCAGCTCACCATCTCAGCTTCATAATTCACCCCTCCACTTT,CASSPSQLHNSPLHF
TRBV9,NA,17,TRBJ2-5,TRBD2,TGTGCCAGCAGCGAGAGGCGGGGGGGGCCTCTCCAAGAGACCCAGTACTTC,CASSERRGGPLQETQYF
TRBV5-6,NA,14,TRBJ2-5,NA,TGTGCCAGCAGCCCCCCTTATGTCGGAGAGACCCAGTACTTC,CASSPPYVGETQYF
TRBV14,NA,16,TRBJ2-2,TRBD2,TGTGCCAGCAGCTGGACTAGCGTAACGAACACCGGGGAGCTGTTTTTT,CASSWTSVTNTGELFF
TRBV28,NA,18,TRBJ1-5,TRBD1,TGTGCCAGCAGTTTAAATCGACAGGGGTACTATAGCAATCAGCCCCAGCATTTT,CASSLNRQGYYSNQPQHF
TRBV27,NA,12,TRBJ2-1,NA,TGTGCCAGCAGTTTACAGGGGAATGAGCAGTTCTTC,CASSLQGNEQFF
TRBV4-2,NA,15,TRBJ2-1,NA,TGTGCCAGCAGCCAAGCCTACAGGGTCGAGGATGAGCAGTTCTTC,CASSQAYRVEDEQFF
TRBV7-7,NA,14,TRBJ2-1,NA,TGTGCTAGCACCCCGGTCTTTTCCTACAATGAGCAGTTCTTC,CASTPVFSYNEQFF
TRBV4-3,once,15,TRBJ2-3,NA,TGCGCCAGCAGCCAAGAGGGCAGGAGCACAGATACGCAGTATTTT,CASSQEGRSTDTQYF
TRBV9,NA,14,TRBJ2-1,NA,TGTGCCAGCAGCGTAGCGAGCTCCTACAATGAGCAGTTCTTC,CASSVASSYNEQFF
TRBV25-1,NA,15,TRBJ1-4,NA,TGTGCCAGCAGTGCCTCCGGGACACAGGGTCAAAAACTGTTTTTT,CASSASGTQGQKLFF
TRBV19,NA,15,TRBJ1-1,NA,TGTGCCAGTAGTATTCGGGACCGAGCGAACACTGAAGCTTTCTTT,CASSIRDRANTEAFF
TRBV7-9,NA,11,TRBJ1-2,TRBD1,TGTGCCAGCAGCCCATTGGACAGGGACACCTTC,CASSPLDRDTF
TRBV27,NA,16,TRBJ2-6,NA,TGTGCCAGCAGTCGTATGGCCGCCTCTGGGGCCAACGTCCTGACTTTC,CASSRMAASGANVLTF
TRBV4-2,NA,16,TRBJ1-4,NA,TGTGCCAGCAGCCTGACCTCCTGGACGGGAAATGAAAAACTGTTTTTT,CASSLTSWTGNEKLFF
TRBV5-4,NA,14,TRBJ1-4,NA,TGTGCCAGCAGCCTGGGGGGTATGAATGAAAAACTGTTTTTT,CASSLGGMNEKLFF
TRBV27,NA,13,TRBJ2-7,NA,TGTGCCAGCGCTAGCCTAAGCTCCTACGAGCAGTACTTC,CASASLSSYEQYF
TRBV10-2,NA,11,TRBJ2-7,NA,TGCGCCAGCGGGCAGGGCCACGAGCAGTACTTC,CASGQGHEQYF
TRBV6-8,NA,12,TRBJ1-5,TRBD1,TGTGCCAGCGGACAGGGGTATCAGCCCCAGCATTTT,CASGQGYQPQHF
TRBV4-2,once,16,TRBJ2-1,NA,TGTGCCAGCAGCCAAGATTTGGGCAGGCCTTACAATGAGCAGTTCTTC,CASSQDLGRPYNEQFF